The entry below gives a single TCR beta chain sequence along with its context. The record originates from a study of shared clonotypes between healthy human individuals. Assay: immunoSEQ multiplex PCR; the TCRdb copy retains only in-frame clones and omits some. This table holds about 2.1 million clones, about 93% found once. CD45RO-negative, CCR7-positively selected cells formed the naive CD8 fraction, excluding terminally differentiated effector memory CD45RA+ cells. Germline loops: CDR1 SGHNT, CDR2 YYREEE (reference sequence). The length of the CDR3 is 15 residues. The V and J ends lost 4 bases and 4 bases, in that order; junction bases with no gene match: 5.

The rearrangement uses TRBV5-4 and TRBJ2-1, with 10 positions matching TRBD2. The clonotype originates from a man between 18 and 29 years old in good health. Some clones in this sample may be carry-over from other donors' samples. Material for sequencing was naive CD8+ T cells from PBMCs. CDR3 residues: CASSRTSGAYNEQFF. The CDR3, as DNA: TGTGCCAGCAGCCGTACTAGCGGGGCATACAATGAGCAGTTCTTC.